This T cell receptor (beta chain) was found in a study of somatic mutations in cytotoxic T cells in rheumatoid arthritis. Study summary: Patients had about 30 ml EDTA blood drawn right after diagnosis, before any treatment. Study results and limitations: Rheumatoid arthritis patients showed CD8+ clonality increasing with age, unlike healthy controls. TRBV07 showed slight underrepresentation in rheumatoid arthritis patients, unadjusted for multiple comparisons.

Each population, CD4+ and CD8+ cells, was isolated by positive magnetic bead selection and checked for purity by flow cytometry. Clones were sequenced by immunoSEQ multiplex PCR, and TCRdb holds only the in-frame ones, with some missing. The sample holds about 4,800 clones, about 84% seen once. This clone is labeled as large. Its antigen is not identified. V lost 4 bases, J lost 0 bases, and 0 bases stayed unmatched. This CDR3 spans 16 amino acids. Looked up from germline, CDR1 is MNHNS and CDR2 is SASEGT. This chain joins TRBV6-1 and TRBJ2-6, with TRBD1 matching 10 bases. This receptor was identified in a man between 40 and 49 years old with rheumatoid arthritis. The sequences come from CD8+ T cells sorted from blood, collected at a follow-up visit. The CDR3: CASSGTGGSGANVLTF. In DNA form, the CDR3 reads TGTGCCAGCAGTGGGACAGGGGGCTCTGGGGCCAACGTCCTGACTTTC.